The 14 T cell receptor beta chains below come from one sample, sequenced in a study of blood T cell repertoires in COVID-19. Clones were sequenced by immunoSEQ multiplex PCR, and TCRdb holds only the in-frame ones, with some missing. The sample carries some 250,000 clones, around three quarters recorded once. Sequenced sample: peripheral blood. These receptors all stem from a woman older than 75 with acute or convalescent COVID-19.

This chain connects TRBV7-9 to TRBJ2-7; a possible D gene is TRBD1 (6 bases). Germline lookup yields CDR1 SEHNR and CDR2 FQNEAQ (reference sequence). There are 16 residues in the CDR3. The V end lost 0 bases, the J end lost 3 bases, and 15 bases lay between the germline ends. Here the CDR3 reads CASSLAGHMEGYEQYF. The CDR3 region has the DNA TGTGCCAGCAGCTTAGCGGGACACATGGAAGGCTACGAGCAGTACTTC. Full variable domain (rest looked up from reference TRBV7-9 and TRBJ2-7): DTGVSQNPRHKITKRGQNVTFRCDPISEHNRLYWYRQTLGQGPEFLTYFQNEAQLEKSRLLSDRFSAERPKGSFSTLEIQRTEQGDSAMYLCASSLAGHMEGYEQYFGPGTRLTVT.

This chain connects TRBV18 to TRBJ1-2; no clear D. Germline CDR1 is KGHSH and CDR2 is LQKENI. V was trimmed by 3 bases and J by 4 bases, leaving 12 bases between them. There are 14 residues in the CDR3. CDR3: CASSPEREPYGYTF. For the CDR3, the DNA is TGTGCCAGCTCACCGGAGCGGGAACCCTATGGCTACACCTTC.

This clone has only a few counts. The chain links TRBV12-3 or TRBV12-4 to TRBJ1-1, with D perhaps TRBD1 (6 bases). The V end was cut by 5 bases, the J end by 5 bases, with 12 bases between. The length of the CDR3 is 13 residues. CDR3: CASSTGSRTEAFF. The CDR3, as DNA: TGTGCCAGCAGTACAGGGTCTCGAACTGAAGCTTTCTTT.

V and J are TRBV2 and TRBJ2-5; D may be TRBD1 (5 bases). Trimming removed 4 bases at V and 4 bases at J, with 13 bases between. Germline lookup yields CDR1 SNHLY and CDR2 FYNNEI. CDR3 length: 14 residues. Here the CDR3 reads CASSGGWARETQYF. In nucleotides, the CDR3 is TGTGCCAGCAGTGGGGGCTGGGCCCGAGAGACCCAGTACTTC.

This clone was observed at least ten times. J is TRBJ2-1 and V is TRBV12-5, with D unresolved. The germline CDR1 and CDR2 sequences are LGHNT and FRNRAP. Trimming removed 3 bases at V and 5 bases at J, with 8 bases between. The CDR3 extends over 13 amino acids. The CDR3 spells CASGFLVNNEQFF. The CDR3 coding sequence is TGTGCTAGTGGTTTCTTAGTGAACAATGAGCAGTTCTTC.

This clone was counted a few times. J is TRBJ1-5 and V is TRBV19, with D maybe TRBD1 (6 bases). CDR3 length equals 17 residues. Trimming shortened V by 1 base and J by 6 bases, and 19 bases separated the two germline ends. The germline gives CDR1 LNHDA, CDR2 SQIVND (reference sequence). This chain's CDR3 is CASSIVRGLEGGQPQHF. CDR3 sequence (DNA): TGTGCCAGTAGTATAGTAAGGGGGTTAGAGGGCGGTCAGCCCCAGCATTTT.

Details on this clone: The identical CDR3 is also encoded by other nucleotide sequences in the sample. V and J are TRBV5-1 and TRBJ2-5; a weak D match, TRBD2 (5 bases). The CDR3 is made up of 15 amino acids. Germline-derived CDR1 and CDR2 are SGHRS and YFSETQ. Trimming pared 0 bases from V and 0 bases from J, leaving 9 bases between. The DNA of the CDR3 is TGCGCCAGCAGCTTGGATACGGGGAACCAAGAGACCCAGTACTTC. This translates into CASSLDTGNQETQYF.

In DNA, the CDR3 is TGCGCCAGCAGCTTGTTGCCAGACTATCAGCCCCAGCATTTT. Amino acids: CASSLLPDYQPQHF. This chain joins TRBV5-1 and TRBJ1-5, with D unresolved. V was cut by 1 base and J by 5 bases, with 10 bases left in between. The CDR3 loop spans 14 amino acids. CDR1 SGHRS and CDR2 YFSETQ come from the germline V gene.

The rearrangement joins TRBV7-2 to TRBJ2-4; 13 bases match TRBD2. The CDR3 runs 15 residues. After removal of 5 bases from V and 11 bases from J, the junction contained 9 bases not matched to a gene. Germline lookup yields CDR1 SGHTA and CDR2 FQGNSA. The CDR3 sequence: CASSRTSGGAKFQYF. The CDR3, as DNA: TGTGCCAGCAGCAGAACTAGCGGGGGGGCGAAGTTTCAGTACTTC.

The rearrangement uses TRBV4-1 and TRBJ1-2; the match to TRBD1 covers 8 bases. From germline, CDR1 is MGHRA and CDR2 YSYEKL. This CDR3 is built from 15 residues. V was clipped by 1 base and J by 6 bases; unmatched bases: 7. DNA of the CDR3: TGCGCCAGCAGCCAAGGGCCGACAGGGGTTAATGGCTACACCTTC. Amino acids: CASSQGPTGVNGYTF.

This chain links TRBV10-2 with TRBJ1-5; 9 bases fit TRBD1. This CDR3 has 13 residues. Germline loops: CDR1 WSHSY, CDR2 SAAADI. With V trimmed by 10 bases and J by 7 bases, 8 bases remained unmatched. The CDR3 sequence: CATSGQGLQPQHF. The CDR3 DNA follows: TGCGCCACCTCGGGACAGGGTTTACAGCCCCAGCATTTT.

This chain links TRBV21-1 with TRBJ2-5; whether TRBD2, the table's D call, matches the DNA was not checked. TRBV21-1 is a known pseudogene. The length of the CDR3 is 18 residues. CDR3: CASSKVGETSGSGETQYF. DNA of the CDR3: TGTGCCAGCAGCAAAGTGGGGGAGACTAGCGGGAGTGGCGAGACCCAGTACTTC.

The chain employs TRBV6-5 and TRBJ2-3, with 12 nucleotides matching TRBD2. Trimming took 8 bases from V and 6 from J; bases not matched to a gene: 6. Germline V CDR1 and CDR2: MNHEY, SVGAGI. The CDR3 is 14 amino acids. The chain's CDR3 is CASGLAGGMDTQYF. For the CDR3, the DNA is TGTGCCAGCGGGCTAGCGGGAGGGATGGATACGCAGTATTTT.

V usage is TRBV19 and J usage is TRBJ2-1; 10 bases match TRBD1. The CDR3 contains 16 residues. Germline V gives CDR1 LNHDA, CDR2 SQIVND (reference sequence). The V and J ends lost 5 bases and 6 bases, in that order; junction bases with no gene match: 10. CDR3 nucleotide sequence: TGTGCCAGTAGTGCCCGGGACAGGGGATTTGGCAATGAGCAGTTCTTC. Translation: CASSARDRGFGNEQFF.